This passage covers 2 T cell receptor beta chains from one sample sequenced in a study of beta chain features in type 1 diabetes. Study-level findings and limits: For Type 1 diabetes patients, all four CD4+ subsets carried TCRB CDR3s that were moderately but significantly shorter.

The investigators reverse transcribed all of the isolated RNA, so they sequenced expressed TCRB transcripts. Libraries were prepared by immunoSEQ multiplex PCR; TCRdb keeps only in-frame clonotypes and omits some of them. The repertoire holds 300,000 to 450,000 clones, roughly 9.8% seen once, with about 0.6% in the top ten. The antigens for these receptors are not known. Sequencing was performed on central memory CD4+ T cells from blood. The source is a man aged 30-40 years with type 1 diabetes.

CDR3 DNA: TGTGCCTGGAGTGTGGGCCAAGCAACTAATGAAAAACTGTTTTTT. This gives the protein CAWSVGQATNEKLFF. The V call is TRBV30, the J call TRBJ1-4; D uncertain. The CDR3 loop spans 15 amino acids. Germline CDR1 GTSNPN, CDR2 SVGIG (reference sequence). V was pared by 0 bases and J by 0 bases, with 8 bases between.

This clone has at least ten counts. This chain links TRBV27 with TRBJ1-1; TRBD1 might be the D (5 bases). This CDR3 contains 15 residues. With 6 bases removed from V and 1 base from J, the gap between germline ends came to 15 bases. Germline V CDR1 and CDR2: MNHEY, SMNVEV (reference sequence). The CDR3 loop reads CASRTLGVQNTEAFF. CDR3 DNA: TGTGCCAGCAGGACCCTGGGGGTGCAGAACACTGAAGCTTTCTTT.